Below, 17 T cell receptor beta chains from the same sample are listed, as sequenced in a study of glioma-infiltrating T cells. Using RNA template, CDR3s of TCR alpha and beta were amplified with iRepertoire arm-PCR. TCRdb processed the multiplex PCR reads anew with MiXCR; each CDR3 protein has one entry. The table lists about 130,000 distinct CDR3 sequences, approximately 25% of them singletons. Source material: glioma tissue, nonneoplastic brain tissue, or PBMCs (not recorded which). The receptors shown here come from a human donor with low-grade glioma or glioblastoma, undergoing nonglioma brain surgery, or in good health (not recorded which).

This clonotype occurred many times. The chain carries TRBV29-1 and TRBJ2-1; possible D gene TRBD2, 6 bases. The CDR3 has 14 residues. Per germline, CDR1 SQVTM and CDR2 ANQGSEA. V lost 2 bases and J 4 bases, leaving 12 bases between the germline ends. This CDR3 is CSVETSKGYNEQFF. In DNA, the CDR3 is TGCAGCGTTGAAACTAGCAAAGGGTACAATGAGCAGTTCTTC.

Worth noting for this clonotype: The junction departs from germline at one end; a sequencing error may be responsible. The rearrangement joins TRBV20-1 to TRBJ2-3; D unresolved. The germline V gene encodes CDR1 DFQATT and CDR2 SNEGSKA (reference sequence). The CDR3 extends over 18 amino acids. The CDR3 region has the DNA TGCCGTGCTCCGTCGCTCGGGCCTCGCGGCTTCCGCCCCGCTCCGCCGTCTTTT. It translates to CRAPSLGPRGFRPAPPSF.

Ten or more counts support this clonotype. The J gene is TRBJ2-3, the V gene TRBV7-8, with D tentatively TRBD2 (5 bases). The CDR3 contains 14 residues. V lost 5 bases and J 2 bases, leaving 11 bases between the germline ends. Germline CDR1 reads SGHVS; CDR2 reads FQNEAQ. CDR3 protein: CASSLLEDTDTQYF. The CDR3 bases are TGTGCCAGCAGCCTCCTGGAGGACACAGATACGCAGTATTTT.

This sequence joins TRBV5-5 and TRBJ1-1; no firm D call. CDR1 is SGHKS and CDR2 is YYEKEE in the germline V gene (reference sequence). Trimming shortened V by 0 bases and J by 3 bases, and 6 bases separated the two germline ends. The CDR3 contains 13 residues. CDR3 DNA sequence: TGTGCCAGCAGCTTGGGCGTAGACACTGAAGCTTTCTTT. This codes for CASSLGVDTEAFF.

Turning to this clonotype: A much larger clone differs from this one at a single base, so this may be a read error. The chain is built from TRBV24-1 and TRBJ2-5; D might be TRBD1 (6 bases). Germline V gives CDR1 KGHDR, CDR2 SFDVKD. This CDR3 region has 14 residues. The CDR3 DNA sequence: TGTGCCACCAGTGATCCAGGGGTCGTAGAGGCCCAGTACTTC. It is translated as CATSDPGVVEAQYF.

This clonotype was recorded many times. V and J are TRBV18 and TRBJ2-7, with 7 bases identical to TRBD1. The V gene's germline CDR1 is KGHSH and CDR2 LQKENI. There are 13 residues in the CDR3. The J segment lost 5 bases and the V segment lost 2 bases, leaving 3 bases of the junction unmatched. The chain's CDR3 is CASSPGTENEQYF. CDR3 DNA sequence: TGTGCCAGCTCACCAGGGACAGAGAACGAGCAGTACTTC.

This clonotype came up many times. The chain combines TRBV6-1 with TRBJ2-2; 7 bases agree with TRBD2. The V segment lost 8 bases and the J segment 9 bases; nucleotides outside the gene matches: 12. This CDR3 has 14 residues. CDR1 is MNHNS and CDR2 is SASEGT in the germline V gene. CDR3 DNA: TGTGCCAGCGGGCGGACTAGAGTAACCTGGGAGCTGTTTTTT. This encodes CASGRTRVTWELFF.

The V and J genes are TRBV5-6 and TRBJ2-7; 9 nucleotides agree with TRBD2. Trimming took 0 bases from V and 2 from J; bases not matched to a gene: 6. From germline, CDR1 is SGHDT and CDR2 YYEEEE. The CDR3 totals 16 residues. This CDR3 is CASSLGGRARTYEQYF. As DNA, the CDR3 is TGTGCCAGCAGCTTGGGCGGGAGGGCCCGCACCTACGAGCAGTACTTC.

This clonotype occurred a few times. V usage is TRBV30 and J usage is TRBJ2-2; possibly TRBD1 for D (5 bases). V was pared by 3 bases and J by 5 bases, with 10 bases between. The CDR3 consists of 13 residues. Looked up from germline, CDR1 is GTSNPN and CDR2 is SVGIG (reference sequence). In DNA, the CDR3 is TGTGCCTGGAGGCCAGGGTGGACCGGGGAGCTGTTTTTT. This codes for CAWRPGWTGELFF.

With respect to this clonotype: Just one base apart from a much larger clone, this may be a read error. This rearrangement joins TRBV19 to TRBJ2-7, with TRBD1 identical over 11 bases. This CDR3 is built from 12 residues. Germline lookup yields CDR1 LNHDA and CDR2 SQIVND (reference sequence). The CDR3 nucleotides are TGTGCCAGCGGACAGGGGGCAACCGAGCAGAACTTC. Protein: CASGQGATEQNF.

This clonotype was detected many times. This chain uses TRBV12-3 or TRBV12-4 with TRBJ1-5, with D unclear. There are 14 residues in the CDR3. V lost 3 bases, J lost 2 bases, and 8 bases lay in between. Here the CDR3 DNA reads TGTGCCAGCAGTTTTTCCAGCGGCAATCAGCCCCAGCATTTT. Translating gives CASSFSSGNQPQHF.

At least ten counts were recorded for this clonotype. The J gene is TRBJ1-4, the V gene TRBV2; possible D gene TRBD1, 5 bases. V lost 4 bases, J lost 7 bases, and 13 bases lay in between. CDR3 length equals 14 residues. Looked up from germline, CDR1 is SNHLY and CDR2 is FYNNEI. CDR3 residues: CASSVRGEGEKLFF. Here the CDR3 DNA reads TGTGCCAGCAGTGTACGGGGCGAGGGTGAAAAACTGTTTTTT.

There are many counts of this clonotype. The J gene is TRBJ1-1, the V gene TRBV7-2; unclear D gene. V was trimmed by 0 bases and J by 1 base, leaving 9 bases between them. Germline CDR1 SGHTA, CDR2 FQGNSA. This CDR3 is 15 amino acids long. DNA of the CDR3: TGTGCCAGCAGCTTAGCGCCGGGAGGGAACACTGAAGCTTTCTTT. Its protein is CASSLAPGGNTEAFF. Complete variable domain (other parts from reference TRBV7-2 and TRBJ1-1): GAGVSQSPSNKVTEKGKDVELRCDPISGHTALYWYRQSLGQGLEFLIYFQGNSAPDKSGLPSDRFSAERTGGSVSTLTIQRTQQEDSAVYLCASSLAPGGNTEAFFGQGTRLTVV.

This clonotype was recorded many times. This chain links TRBV2 with TRBJ1-1; no reliable D call. From germline, CDR1 is SNHLY and CDR2 FYNNEI. The ends were cut back, 4 bases at V and 1 base at J, with 7 bases in the middle. The CDR3 contains 13 residues. Here the CDR3 DNA reads TGTGCCAGCAGTGTAACAGCGAACACTGAAGCTTTCTTT. It codes for CASSVTANTEAFF.

This clonotype has at least ten counts. V and J are TRBV4-2 and TRBJ2-3; 7 positions agree with TRBD2. J lost 3 bases, V lost 4 bases, and 13 bases had no gene match. Germline V gene data show CDR1 as LGHNA and CDR2 as YNFKEQ. The CDR3 covers 17 residues. The CDR3 sequence: CASSPPRGRERTDTQYF. The CDR3 DNA reads TGTGCCAGCAGCCCTCCCCGAGGGCGGGAGAGGACAGATACGCAGTATTTT.

There are a few counts of this clonotype. V usage is TRBV30 and J usage is TRBJ2-3; D gene uncertain. This CDR3 spans 12 amino acids. Trimming took off 6 bases at V and 6 bases at J, with 13 bases between the two ends. Germline V gives CDR1 GTSNPN, CDR2 SVGIG (reference sequence). In nucleotides, the CDR3 is TGTGCCTGTGGCCCTGGTGGGGATACGCAGTATTTT. This codes for CACGPGGDTQYF.

This sequence joins TRBV12-3 or TRBV12-4 and TRBJ2-7; tentatively, D is TRBD1 (6 bases). The CDR3 consists of 15 residues. V dropped 5 bases and J dropped 3 bases, with 17 bases sitting between them. The CDR3 DNA reads TGTGCCAGCAGTACCACCTGGGGGCCGGTCTACGAGCAGTACTTC. Amino acid sequence: CASSTTWGPVYEQYF.